This T cell receptor (beta chain) was captured by sequencing in a study of shared clonotypes between healthy human individuals. V was cut by 4 bases and J by 4 bases, with 10 bases left in between. Germline V lookup: CDR1 MNHNS, CDR2 SASEGT. The CDR3 length is 13 residues. Method: immunoSEQ multiplex PCR; TCRdb's copy keeps in-frame clones and lacks some. The table shows roughly 2,500,000 clones, with 93% occurring only once. The sequence came from a man aged 18 to 35 in good health. Some clones in this sample may be carry-over from other donors' samples. The chain couples TRBV6-1 to TRBJ1-1, with D unresolved. Sequenced input: naive CD4+ T cells from PBMCs. This sample's subset: CD45RA+ positively selected. This CDR3 reads CASSVGPGTEAFF. CDR3 DNA sequence: TGTGCCAGCAGTGTCGGACCGGGCACTGAAGCTTTCTTT.